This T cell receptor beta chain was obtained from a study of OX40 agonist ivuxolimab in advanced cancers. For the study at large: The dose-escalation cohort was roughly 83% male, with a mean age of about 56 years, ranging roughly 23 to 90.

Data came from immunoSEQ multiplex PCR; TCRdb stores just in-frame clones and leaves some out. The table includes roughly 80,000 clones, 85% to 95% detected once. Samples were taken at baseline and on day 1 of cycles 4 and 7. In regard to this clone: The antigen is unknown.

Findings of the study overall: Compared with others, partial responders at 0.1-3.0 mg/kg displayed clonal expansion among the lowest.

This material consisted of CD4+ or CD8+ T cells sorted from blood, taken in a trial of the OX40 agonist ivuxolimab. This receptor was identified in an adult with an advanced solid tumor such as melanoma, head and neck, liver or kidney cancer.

This CDR3 reads CASSLGAGPQNTEAFF. The CDR3 coding sequence is TGCGCCAGCAGCTTGGGGGCCGGCCCTCAGAACACTGAAGCTTTCTTT. J is TRBJ1-1 and V is TRBV5-1; D is undetermined. The germline V and J ends were trimmed by 0 bases and 1 base, with 13 bases remaining between them. Per the germline V gene, CDR1 is SGHRS and CDR2 is YFSETQ. There are 16 residues in the CDR3.